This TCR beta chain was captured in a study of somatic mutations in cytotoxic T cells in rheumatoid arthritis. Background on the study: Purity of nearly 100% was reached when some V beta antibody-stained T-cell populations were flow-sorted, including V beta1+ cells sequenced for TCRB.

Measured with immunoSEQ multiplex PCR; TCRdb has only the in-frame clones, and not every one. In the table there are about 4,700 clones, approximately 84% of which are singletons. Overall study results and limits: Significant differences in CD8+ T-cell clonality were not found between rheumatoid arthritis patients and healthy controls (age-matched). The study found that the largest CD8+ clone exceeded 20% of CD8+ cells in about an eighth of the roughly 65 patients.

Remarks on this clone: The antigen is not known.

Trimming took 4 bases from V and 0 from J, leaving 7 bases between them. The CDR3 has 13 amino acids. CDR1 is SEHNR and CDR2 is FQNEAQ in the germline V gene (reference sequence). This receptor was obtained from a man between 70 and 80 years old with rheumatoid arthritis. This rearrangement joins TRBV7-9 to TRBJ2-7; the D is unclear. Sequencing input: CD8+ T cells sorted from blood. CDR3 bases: TGTGCCAGCAGCTCCGGTGGCTCCTACGAGCAGTACTTC. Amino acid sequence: CASSSGGSYEQYF.